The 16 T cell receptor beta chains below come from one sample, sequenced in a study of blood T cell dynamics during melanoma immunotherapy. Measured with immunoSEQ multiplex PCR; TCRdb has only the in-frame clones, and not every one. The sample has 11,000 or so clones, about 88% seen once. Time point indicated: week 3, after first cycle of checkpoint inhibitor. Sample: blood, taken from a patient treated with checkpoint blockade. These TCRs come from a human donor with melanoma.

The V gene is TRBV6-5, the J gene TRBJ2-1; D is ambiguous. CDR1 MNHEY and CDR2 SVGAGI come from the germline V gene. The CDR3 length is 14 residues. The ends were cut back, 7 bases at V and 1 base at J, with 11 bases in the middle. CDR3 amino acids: CASMSYPSYNEQFF. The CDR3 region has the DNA TGTGCCAGCATGTCCTATCCTTCCTACAATGAGCAGTTCTTC.

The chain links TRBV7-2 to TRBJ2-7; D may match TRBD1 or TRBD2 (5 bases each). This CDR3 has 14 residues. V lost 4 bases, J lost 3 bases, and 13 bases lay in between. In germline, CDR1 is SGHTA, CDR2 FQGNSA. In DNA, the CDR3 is TGTGCCAGCAGCTCCGGGACGGAGATCTACGAGCAGTACTTC. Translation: CASSSGTEIYEQYF.

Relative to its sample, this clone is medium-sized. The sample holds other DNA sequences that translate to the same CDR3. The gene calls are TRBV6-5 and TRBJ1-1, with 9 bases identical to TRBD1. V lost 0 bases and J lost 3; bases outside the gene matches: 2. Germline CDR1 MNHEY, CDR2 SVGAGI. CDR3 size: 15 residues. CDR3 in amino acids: CASSYSRTGDTEAFF. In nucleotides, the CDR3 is TGTGCCAGCAGTTACTCGCGGACAGGGGACACTGAAGCTTTCTTT.

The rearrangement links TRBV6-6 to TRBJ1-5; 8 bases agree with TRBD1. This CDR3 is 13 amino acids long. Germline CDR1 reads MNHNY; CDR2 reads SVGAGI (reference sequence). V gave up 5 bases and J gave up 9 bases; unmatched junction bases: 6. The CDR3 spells CASSPEDRVPQHF. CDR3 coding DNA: TGTGCCAGCAGTCCCGAGGACAGGGTGCCCCAGCATTTT.

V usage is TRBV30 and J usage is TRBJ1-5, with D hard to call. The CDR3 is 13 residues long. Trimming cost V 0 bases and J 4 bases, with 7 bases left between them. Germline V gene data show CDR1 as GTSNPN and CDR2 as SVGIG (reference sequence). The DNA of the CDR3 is TGTGCCTGGAGTGTAACCGAGAATCAGCCCCAGCATTTT. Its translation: CAWSVTENQPQHF.

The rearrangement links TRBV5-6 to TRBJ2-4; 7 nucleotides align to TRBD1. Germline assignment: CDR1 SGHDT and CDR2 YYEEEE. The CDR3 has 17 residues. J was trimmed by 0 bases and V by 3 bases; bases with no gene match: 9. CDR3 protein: CASSSTTGVVAKNIQYF. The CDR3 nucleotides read TGTGCCAGCAGCTCAACTACAGGGGTGGTAGCCAAAAACATTCAGTACTTC.

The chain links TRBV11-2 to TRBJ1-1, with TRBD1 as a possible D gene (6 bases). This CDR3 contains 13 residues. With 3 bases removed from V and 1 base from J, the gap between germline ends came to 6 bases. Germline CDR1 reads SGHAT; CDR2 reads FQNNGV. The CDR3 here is CASSLTGNTEAFF. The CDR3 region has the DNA TGTGCCAGCAGCTTGACAGGGAACACTGAAGCTTTCTTT.

The CDR3 loop is CASRDVAAGGRYTEAFF. The CDR3 DNA is TGTGCCAGTAGAGATGTTGCGGCAGGGGGCAGGTACACTGAAGCTTTCTTT. The chain uses TRBV19 and TRBJ1-1, with TRBD1 matching 8 bases. The length of the CDR3 is 17 residues. V was clipped by 6 bases and J by 3 bases; unmatched bases: 15. The germline V gene has CDR1 LNHDA and CDR2 SQIVND (reference sequence).

The chain's CDR3 is CASRWWGAPYNEQFF. CDR3 sequence (DNA): TGTGCCAGCAGGTGGTGGGGGGCGCCCTACAATGAGCAGTTCTTC. V usage is TRBV27 and J usage is TRBJ2-1; either TRBD1 or TRBD2 may supply D (6 bases each). This CDR3 comprises 15 residues. V lost 6 bases and J lost 2, with 14 bases in between. Germline V gene lookup returns CDR1 MNHEY and CDR2 SMNVEV (reference sequence).

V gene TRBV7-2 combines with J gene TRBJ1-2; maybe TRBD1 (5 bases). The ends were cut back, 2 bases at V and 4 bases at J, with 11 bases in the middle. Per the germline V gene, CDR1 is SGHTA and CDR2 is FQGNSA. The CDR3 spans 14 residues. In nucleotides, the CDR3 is TGTGCCAGCAGCTTACGAGGGGCCAGCTATGGCTACACCTTC. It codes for CASSLRGASYGYTF.

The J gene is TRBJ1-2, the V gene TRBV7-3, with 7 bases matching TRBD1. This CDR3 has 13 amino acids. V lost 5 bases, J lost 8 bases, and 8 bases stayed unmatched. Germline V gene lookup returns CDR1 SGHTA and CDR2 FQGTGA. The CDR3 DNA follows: TGTGCCAGCAGCCCGACAGGGCCCGGGGGCTACACCTTC. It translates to CASSPTGPGGYTF.

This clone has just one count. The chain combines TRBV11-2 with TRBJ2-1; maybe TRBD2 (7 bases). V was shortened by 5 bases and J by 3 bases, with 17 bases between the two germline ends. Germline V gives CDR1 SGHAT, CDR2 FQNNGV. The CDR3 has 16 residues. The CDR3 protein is CASSPSLGGGYNEQFF. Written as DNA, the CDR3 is TGTGCCAGCAGCCCAAGCCTAGGGGGGGGCTACAATGAGCAGTTCTTC.

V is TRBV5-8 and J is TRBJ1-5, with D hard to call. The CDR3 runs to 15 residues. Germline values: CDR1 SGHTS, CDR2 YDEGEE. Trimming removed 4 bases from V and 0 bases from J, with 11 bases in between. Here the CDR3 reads CASSGGQISNQPQHF. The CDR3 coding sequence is TGTGCCAGCAGCGGCGGGCAGATTAGCAATCAGCCCCAGCATTTT.

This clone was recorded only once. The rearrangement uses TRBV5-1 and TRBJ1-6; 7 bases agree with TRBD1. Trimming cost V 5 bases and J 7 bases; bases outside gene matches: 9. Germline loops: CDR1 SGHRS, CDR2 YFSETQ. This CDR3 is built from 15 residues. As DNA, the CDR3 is TGCGCCAGCAGGGAGACAGGGAATGTGAATTCACCCCTCCACTTT. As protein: CASRETGNVNSPLHF.

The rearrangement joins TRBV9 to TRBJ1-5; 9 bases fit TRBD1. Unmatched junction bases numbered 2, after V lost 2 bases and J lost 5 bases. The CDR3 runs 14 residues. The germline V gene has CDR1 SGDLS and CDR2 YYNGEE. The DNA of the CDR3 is TGTGCCAGCAGCGTGGACAGGGGAGATCAGCCCCAGCATTTT. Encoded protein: CASSVDRGDQPQHF.

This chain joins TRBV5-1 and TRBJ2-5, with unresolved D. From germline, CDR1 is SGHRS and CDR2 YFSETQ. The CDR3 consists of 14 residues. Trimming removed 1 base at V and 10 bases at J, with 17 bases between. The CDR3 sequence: CASSLSPPGKSQYF. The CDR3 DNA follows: TGCGCCAGCAGCTTGTCCCCTCCGGGTAAAAGCCAGTACTTC.